One sample yielded the 6 T cell receptor beta chains listed below, sequenced in a study of T cell repertoires in cytomegalovirus infection (dated by TCRdb to the late 2010s). Antigen specificity for these receptors is unknown. These reads were obtained on an Illumina HiSeq 1500. TCRdb reran the public reads through fastp at Q25 and MiXCR, keeping productive beta chains. Under each unique CDR3 protein, matching rows form one entry showing the most common genes and DNA. The sample table shows under 70,000 distinct CDR3 sequences, and 33% are seen once. The ten largest clones capture about 74% of the sample. Sample: PBMCs, sequenced either directly or after in vitro stimulation (not recorded which). These receptors were collected from a human donor in good health (CMV status not recorded). Some clones in this sample may be carry-over from other donors' samples.

The chain recombines TRBV2 with TRBJ1-5; 11 bases align to TRBD1. The CDR3 is made up of 15 amino acids. V dropped 6 bases and J dropped 6; count of bases not matched to a gene: 7. Germline V CDR1 and CDR2: SNHLY, FYNNEI. This CDR3 is CASSGQGAEVQPQHF. DNA of the CDR3: TGTGCCAGCAGCGGACAGGGGGCCGAGGTTCAGCCCCAGCATTTT. The whole variable domain, remainder taken from reference TRBV2 and TRBJ1-5, is EPEVTQTPSHQVTQMGQEVILRCVPISNHLYFYWYRQILGQKVEFLVSFYNNEISEKSEIFDDQFSVERPDGSNFTLKIRSTKLEDSAMYFCASSGQGAEVQPQHFGDGTRLSIL.

With respect to this clonotype: A junction boundary mismatches the germline segment, possibly from a read error. The gene calls are TRBV27 and TRBJ2-5; 9 bases agree with TRBD1. The CDR3 is 15 residues long. CDR1 is MNHEY, CDR2 SMNVEV, per germline (reference sequence). The CDR3 coding sequence is TGTACCAGCAGTCCGCAAAACAGGGGGCTGGAGACCCAGTACTTC. This gives the protein CTSSPQNRGLETQYF.

A few counts support this clonotype. The chain carries TRBV27 and TRBJ1-2, with 8 nucleotides matching TRBD1. Germline CDR1 reads MNHEY; CDR2 reads SMNVEV (reference sequence). This CDR3 spans 17 amino acids. V gave up 3 bases and J gave up 6 bases; unmatched junction bases: 15. CDR3 coding DNA: TGTGCCAGCAGTTTCTCGCCTTTTGGACAGGGCGGAAATGGCTACACCTTC. Protein: CASSFSPFGQGGNGYTF.

This clonotype has just a few counts. This chain links TRBV10-2 with TRBJ2-3; possible D gene TRBD2, 6 bases. The CDR3 loop spans 15 amino acids. CDR1 WSHSY and CDR2 SAAADI come from the germline V gene. Trimming removed 8 bases from V and 1 base from J, with 16 bases in between. CDR3 sequence reads: CASDSRLEGTDTQYF. As DNA, the CDR3 is TGCGCCAGCGACAGTCGACTAGAGGGCACAGATACGCAGTATTTT.

The chain employs TRBV12-3 or TRBV12-4 and TRBJ2-3; D is undetermined. There are 14 residues in the CDR3. V was trimmed by 6 bases and J by 2 bases, leaving 12 bases between them. CDR3 sequence reads: CASSPLMTTDTQYF. The DNA of the CDR3 is TGTGCCAGCAGCCCTCTAATGACCACAGATACGCAGTATTTT.

V and J are TRBV4-1 and TRBJ2-1, with D hard to call. Per the germline V gene, CDR1 is MGHRA and CDR2 is YSYEKL. V was pared by 2 bases and J by 7 bases, with 6 bases between. The CDR3 length is 12 residues. CDR3 DNA: TGCGCCAGCAGCCAACACCTAAATGAGCAGTTCTTC. Its protein is CASSQHLNEQFF.